This TCR beta chain is drawn from a study of T cells in Graves' hyperthyroidism and ophthalmopathy. This clonotype was picked up many times. An absence of ophthalmopathy progression within 18 months meant stable Graves' hyperthyroidism. In making diagnoses, clinical symptoms, serum thyroxine and TRAb, thyroid ultrasound and orbital computed tomography were all used. Amplified TCR beta CDR3 regions came from RNA transcripts. TCR CDR3 regions were first amplified by RT-PCR with HTBI primers. TCRdb used MiXCR to reprocess the multiplex PCR reads, holding one entry per CDR3 protein. This table has around 580,000 distinct CDR3 sequences, about half appearing once. Trimming took 0 bases from V and 0 from J; bases not matched to a gene: 6. The CDR3 runs 18 residues. The germline gives CDR1 SGHTA, CDR2 FQGTGA.

The specimen sequenced was peripheral blood or thyroid tissue (not recorded which). The chain employs TRBV7-3 and TRBJ2-5; TRBD2 matches 11 bases. The sequence was collected from a woman aged 18-35 years with Graves' hyperthyroidism. The CDR3 DNA reads as TGTGCCAGCAGCTTAACCCCGGGACTAGCGGAGAACCAAGAGACCCAGTACTTC. Translation: CASSLTPGLAENQETQYF.